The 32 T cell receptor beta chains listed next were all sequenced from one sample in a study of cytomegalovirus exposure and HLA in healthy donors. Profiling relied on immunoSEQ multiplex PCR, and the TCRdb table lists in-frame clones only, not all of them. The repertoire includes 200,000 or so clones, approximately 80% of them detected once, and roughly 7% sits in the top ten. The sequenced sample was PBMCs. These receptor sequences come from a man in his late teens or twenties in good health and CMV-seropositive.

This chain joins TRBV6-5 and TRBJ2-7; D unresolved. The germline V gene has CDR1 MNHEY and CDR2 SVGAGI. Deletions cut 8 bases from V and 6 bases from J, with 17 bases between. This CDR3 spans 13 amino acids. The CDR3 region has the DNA TGTGCCAGCTTGAAGAACGCCTATGGCGAGCAGTACTTC. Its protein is CASLKNAYGEQYF.

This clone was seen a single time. The CDR3 is CAASSVTEAFF. For the CDR3, the DNA is TGTGCCGCCTCGTCGGTCACTGAAGCTTTCTTT. J is TRBJ1-1 and V is TRBV6-5, with D hard to call. The CDR3 runs 11 residues. Germline CDR1 reads MNHEY; CDR2 reads SVGAGI. The ends were cut back, 11 bases at V and 4 bases at J, with 11 bases in the middle.

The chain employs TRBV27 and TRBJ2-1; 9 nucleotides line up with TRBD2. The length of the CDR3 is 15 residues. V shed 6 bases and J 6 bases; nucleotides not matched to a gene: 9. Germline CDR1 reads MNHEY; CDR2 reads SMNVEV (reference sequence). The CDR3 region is CASSFLAGEGNEQFF. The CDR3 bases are TGTGCCAGCAGCTTCTTAGCGGGAGAGGGCAATGAGCAGTTCTTC.

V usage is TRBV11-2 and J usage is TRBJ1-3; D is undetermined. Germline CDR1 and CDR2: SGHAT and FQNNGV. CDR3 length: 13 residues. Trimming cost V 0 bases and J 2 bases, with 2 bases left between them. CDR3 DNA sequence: TGTGCCAGCAGCTTAGACACTGGAAACACCATATATTTT. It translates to CASSLDTGNTIYF.

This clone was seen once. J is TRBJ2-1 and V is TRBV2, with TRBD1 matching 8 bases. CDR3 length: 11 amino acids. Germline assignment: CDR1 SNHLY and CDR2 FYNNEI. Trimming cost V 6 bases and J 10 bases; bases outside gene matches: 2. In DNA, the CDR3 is TGTGCCAGCAGACGACAGGGGGAGCAGTTCTTC. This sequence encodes CASRRQGEQFF.

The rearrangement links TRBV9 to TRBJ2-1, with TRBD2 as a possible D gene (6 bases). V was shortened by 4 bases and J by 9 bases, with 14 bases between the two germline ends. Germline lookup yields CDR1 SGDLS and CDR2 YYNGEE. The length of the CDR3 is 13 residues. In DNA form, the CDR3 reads TGTGCCAGCAGCCGGCAAATGGAGGGTGAGCAGTTCTTC. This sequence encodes CASSRQMEGEQFF.

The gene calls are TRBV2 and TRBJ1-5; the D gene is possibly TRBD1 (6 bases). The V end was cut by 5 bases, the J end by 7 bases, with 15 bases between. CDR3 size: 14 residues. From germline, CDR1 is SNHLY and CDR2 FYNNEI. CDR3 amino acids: CASSLRGGGQPQHF. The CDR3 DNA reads TGTGCCAGCAGTCTGAGGGGGGGCGGGCAGCCCCAGCATTTT.

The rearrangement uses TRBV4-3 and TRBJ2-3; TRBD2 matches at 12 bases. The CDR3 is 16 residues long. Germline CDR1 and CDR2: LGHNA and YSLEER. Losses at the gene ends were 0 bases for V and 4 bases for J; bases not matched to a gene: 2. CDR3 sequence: CASSQDLAGGADTQYF. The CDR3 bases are TGCGCCAGCAGCCAAGATCTAGCGGGAGGGGCAGATACGCAGTATTTT.

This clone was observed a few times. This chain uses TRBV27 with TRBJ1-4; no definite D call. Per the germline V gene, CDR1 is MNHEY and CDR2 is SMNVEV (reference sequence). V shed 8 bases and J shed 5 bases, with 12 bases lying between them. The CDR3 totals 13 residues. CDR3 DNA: TGTGCCAGCCTCTTGTCGGGGAATGAAAAACTGTTTTTT. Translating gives CASLLSGNEKLFF.

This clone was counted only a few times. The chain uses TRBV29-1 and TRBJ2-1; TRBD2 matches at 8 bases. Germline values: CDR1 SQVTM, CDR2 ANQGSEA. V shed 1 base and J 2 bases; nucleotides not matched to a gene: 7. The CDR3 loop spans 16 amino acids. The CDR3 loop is CSVEGGAGEAYNEQFF. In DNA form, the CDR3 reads TGCAGCGTTGAAGGGGGAGCGGGAGAGGCCTACAATGAGCAGTTCTTC.

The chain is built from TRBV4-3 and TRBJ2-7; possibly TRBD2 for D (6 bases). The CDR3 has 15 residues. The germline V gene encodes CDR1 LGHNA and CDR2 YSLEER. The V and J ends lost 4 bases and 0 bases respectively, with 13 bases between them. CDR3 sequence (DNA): TGCGCCAGCAGCCCGTCGGCGGGGAACTCCTACGAGCAGTACTTC. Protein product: CASSPSAGNSYEQYF.

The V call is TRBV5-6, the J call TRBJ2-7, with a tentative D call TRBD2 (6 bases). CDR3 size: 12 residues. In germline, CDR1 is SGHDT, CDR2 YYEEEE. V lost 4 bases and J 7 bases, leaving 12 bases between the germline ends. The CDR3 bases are TGTGCCAGCAGCCCAAGCGGGCGGGAGCAGTACTTC. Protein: CASSPSGREQYF.

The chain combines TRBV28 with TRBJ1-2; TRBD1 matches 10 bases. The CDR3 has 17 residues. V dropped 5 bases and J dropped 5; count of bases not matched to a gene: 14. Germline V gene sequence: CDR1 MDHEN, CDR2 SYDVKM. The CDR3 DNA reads TGTGCCAGCAGTCCCCCGGACAGGGGGTACCGTCCTTATGGCTACACCTTC. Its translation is CASSPPDRGYRPYGYTF.

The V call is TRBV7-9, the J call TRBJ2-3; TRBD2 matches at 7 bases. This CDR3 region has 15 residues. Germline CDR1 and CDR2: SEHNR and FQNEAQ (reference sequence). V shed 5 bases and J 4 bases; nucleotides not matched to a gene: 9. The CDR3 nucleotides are TGTGCCAGCAGCCGAAGGAGCGGGAACCCAGATACGCAGTATTTT. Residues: CASSRRSGNPDTQYF. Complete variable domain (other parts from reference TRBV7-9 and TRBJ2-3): DTGVSQNPRHKITKRGQNVTFRCDPISEHNRLYWYRQTLGQGPEFLTYFQNEAQLEKSRLLSDRFSAERPKGSFSTLEIQRTEQGDSAMYLCASSRRSGNPDTQYFGPGTRLTVL.

CDR3 coding DNA: TGCAGCGTTGATGGGACAGGGGGTTATCAAGAGACCCAGTACTTC. This gives the protein CSVDGTGGYQETQYF. V and J are TRBV29-1 and TRBJ2-5; 11 positions agree with TRBD1. Unmatched junction bases numbered 5, after V lost 3 bases and J lost 2 bases. CDR3 length: 15 residues. Germline CDR1 is SQVTM and CDR2 is ANQGSEA.

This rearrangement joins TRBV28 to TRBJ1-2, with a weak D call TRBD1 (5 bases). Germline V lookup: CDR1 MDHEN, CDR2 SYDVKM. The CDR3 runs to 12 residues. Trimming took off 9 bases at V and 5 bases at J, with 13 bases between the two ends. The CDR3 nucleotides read TGTGCCAGTCATTGGGGCCCATATGGCTACACCTTC. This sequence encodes CASHWGPYGYTF.

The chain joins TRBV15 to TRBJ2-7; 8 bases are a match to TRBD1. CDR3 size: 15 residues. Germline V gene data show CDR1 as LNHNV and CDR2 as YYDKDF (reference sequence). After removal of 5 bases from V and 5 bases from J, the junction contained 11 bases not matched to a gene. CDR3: CATSSSGTGIHEQYF. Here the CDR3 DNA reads TGTGCCACCAGCTCCTCGGGGACAGGAATCCACGAGCAGTACTTC.

Written as DNA, the CDR3 is TGTGCTAGTGGTTTGGTACTAGAGGGACAGGGGAAGGGACCTGGACAATTCTTC. This encodes CASGLVLEGQGKGPGQFF. V usage is TRBV12-5 and J usage is TRBJ2-1; 10 nucleotides align to TRBD1. Germline assignment: CDR1 LGHNT and CDR2 FRNRAP. This CDR3 region has 18 residues. V shed 0 bases, J shed 16 bases, and the junction held 21 bases outside the gene matches.

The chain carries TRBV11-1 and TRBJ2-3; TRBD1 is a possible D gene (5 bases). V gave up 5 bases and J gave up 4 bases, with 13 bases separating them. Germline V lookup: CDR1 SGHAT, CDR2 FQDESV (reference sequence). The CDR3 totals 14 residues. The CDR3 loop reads CASSDSRAADTQYF. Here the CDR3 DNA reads TGTGCCAGCAGCGACAGCCGGGCGGCAGATACGCAGTATTTT.

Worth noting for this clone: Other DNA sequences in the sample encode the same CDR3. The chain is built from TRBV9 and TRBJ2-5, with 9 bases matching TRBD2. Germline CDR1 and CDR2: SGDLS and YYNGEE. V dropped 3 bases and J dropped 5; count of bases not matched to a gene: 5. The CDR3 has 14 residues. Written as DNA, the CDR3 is TGTGCCAGCAGCGAGGGACTAGCTGGGGAGACCCAGTACTTC. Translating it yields CASSEGLAGETQYF.

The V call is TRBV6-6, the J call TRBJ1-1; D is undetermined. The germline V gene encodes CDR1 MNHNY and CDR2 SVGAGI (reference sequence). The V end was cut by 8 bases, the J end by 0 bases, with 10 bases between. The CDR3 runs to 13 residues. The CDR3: CASGRQMNTEAFF. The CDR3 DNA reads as TGTGCCAGCGGCAGGCAGATGAACACTGAAGCTTTCTTT.

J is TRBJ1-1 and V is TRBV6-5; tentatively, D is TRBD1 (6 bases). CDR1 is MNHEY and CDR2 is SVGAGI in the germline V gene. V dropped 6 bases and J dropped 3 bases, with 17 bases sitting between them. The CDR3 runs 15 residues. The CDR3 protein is CASRGRGGGHTEAFF. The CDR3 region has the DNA TGTGCCAGCAGGGGAAGGGGGGGCGGTCACACTGAAGCTTTCTTT.

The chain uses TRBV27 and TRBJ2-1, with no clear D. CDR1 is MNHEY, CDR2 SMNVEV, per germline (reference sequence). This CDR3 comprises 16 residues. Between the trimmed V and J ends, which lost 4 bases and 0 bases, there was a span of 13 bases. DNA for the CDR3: TGTGCCAGCAGTTCGGTTTATGCAGGCTCCTACAATGAGCAGTTCTTC. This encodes CASSSVYAGSYNEQFF.

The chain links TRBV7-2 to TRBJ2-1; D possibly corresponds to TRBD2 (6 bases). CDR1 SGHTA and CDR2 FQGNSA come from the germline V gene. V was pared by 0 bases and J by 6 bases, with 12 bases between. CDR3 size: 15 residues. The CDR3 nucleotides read TGTGCCAGCAGCTTAGCGGCCGGGGACTTCAATGAGCAGTTCTTC. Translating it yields CASSLAAGDFNEQFF.

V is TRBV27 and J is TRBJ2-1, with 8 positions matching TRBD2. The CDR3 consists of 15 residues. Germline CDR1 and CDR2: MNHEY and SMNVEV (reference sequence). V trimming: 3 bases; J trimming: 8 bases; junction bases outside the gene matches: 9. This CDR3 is CASSFAGLVEDEQFF. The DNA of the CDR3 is TGTGCCAGCAGTTTTGCGGGACTAGTAGAGGATGAGCAGTTCTTC.

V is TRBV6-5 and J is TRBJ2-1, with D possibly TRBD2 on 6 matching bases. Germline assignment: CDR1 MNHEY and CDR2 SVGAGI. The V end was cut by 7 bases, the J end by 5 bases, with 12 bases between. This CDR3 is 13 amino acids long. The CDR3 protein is CASIRGLDNEQFF. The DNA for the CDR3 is TGTGCCAGCATTCGGGGACTGGACAATGAGCAGTTCTTC.

CDR3: CASSSGHRGGETQYF. CDR3 in DNA: TGCGCCAGCAGCTCGGGACATCGGGGCGGGGAGACCCAGTACTTC. The chain links TRBV5-1 to TRBJ2-5; TRBD1 is a possible D gene (6 bases). Trimming removed 3 bases at V and 5 bases at J, with 17 bases between. Per germline, CDR1 SGHRS and CDR2 YFSETQ. The CDR3 runs to 15 residues.

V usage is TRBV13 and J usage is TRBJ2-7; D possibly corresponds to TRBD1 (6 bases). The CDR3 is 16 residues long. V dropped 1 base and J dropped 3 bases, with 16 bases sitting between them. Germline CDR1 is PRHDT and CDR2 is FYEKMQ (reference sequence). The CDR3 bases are TGTGCCAGCAGCTTAGTTTCGGGGCAGGGGTACTACGAGCAGTACTTC. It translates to CASSLVSGQGYYEQYF.

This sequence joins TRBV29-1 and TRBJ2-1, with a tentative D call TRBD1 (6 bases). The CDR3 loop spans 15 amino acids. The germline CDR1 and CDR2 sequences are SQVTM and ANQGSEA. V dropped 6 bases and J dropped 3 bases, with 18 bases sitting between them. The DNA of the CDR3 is TGCAGCGTAACGGTTCGGGACATCGGCTACAATGAGCAGTTCTTC. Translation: CSVTVRDIGYNEQFF.

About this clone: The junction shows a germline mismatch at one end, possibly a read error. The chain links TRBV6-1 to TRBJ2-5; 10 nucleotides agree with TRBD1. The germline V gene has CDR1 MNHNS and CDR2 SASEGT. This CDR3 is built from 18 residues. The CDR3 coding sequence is TGTGCCAGCAGAGAAGCCAGAACCGGGACAGGGGCCCAAGAGACCCAGTACTTC. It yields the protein CASREARTGTGAQETQYF.

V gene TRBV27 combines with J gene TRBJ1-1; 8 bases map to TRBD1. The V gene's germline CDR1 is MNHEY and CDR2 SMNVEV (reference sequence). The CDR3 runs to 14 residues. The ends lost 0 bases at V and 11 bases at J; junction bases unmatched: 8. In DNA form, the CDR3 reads TGTGCCAGCAGTTTATCGATGACAGGGGCGATTGCTTTCTTT. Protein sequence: CASSLSMTGAIAFF.

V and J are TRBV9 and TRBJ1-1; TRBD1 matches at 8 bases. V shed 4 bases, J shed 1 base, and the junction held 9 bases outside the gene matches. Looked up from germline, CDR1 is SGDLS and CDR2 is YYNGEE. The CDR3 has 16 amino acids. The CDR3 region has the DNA TGTGCCAGCAGCCCCGACGGGACAGGTAGGAACACTGAAGCTTTCTTT. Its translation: CASSPDGTGRNTEAFF.